Each of the 29 T cell receptor beta chains below was sequenced from the same sample in a study. A single record per CDR3 protein comes from TCRdb applying MiXCR to the RT-PCR reads. Here the sample spans fewer than 800,000 distinct CDR3 sequences, around 14% being singletons. Source material: memory CD4+ T cells from blood. Receptors were obtained from a female donor in good health, serving as a healthy control.

V gene TRBV28 combines with J gene TRBJ1-4; TRBD1 matches 7 bases. V shed 5 bases, J shed 7 bases, and the junction held 7 bases outside the gene matches. CDR3 length: 14 residues. Germline CDR1 MDHEN, CDR2 SYDVKM. CDR3 sequence: CASSPQGSSEKLFF. For the CDR3, the DNA is TGTGCCAGCAGTCCACAGGGGTCAAGTGAAAAACTGTTTTTT. The full variable domain, with the rest looked up from reference TRBV28 and TRBJ1-4, is DVKVTQSSRYLVKRTGEKVFLECVQDMDHENMFWYRQDPGLGLRLIYFSYDVKMKEKGDIPEGYSVSREKKERFSLILESASTNQTSMYLCASSPQGSSEKLFFGSGTQLSVL.

The V and J genes are TRBV5-1 and TRBJ2-7; tentatively, D is TRBD2 (6 bases). Looked up from germline, CDR1 is SGHRS and CDR2 is YFSETQ. Trimming took off 2 bases at V and 1 base at J, with 13 bases between the two ends. The CDR3 contains 15 residues. The CDR3 loop is CASSLHPGLSYEQYF. DNA for the CDR3: TGCGCCAGCAGCTTACATCCGGGACTGTCCTACGAGCAGTACTTC. Variable domain in full (rest from reference TRBV5-1 and TRBJ2-7): KAGVTQTPRYLIKTRGQQVTLSCSPISGHRSVSWYQQTPGQGLQFLFEYFSETQRNKGNFPGRFSGRQFSNSRSEMNVSTLELGDSALYLCASSLHPGLSYEQYFGPGTRLTVT.

Many counts were recorded for this clonotype. The rearrangement joins TRBV7-9 to TRBJ1-6; possible D gene TRBD1, 6 bases. The germline CDR1 and CDR2 sequences are SEHNR and FQNEAQ (reference sequence). This CDR3 comprises 14 residues. Trimming left V 3 bases short and J 5 bases short, with 8 bases between. This CDR3 is CASSLRTDNSPLHF. CDR3 sequence (DNA): TGTGCCAGCAGCTTGCGGACAGATAATTCACCCCTCCACTTT.

The chain is built from TRBV6-6 and TRBJ2-7; the D gene is possibly TRBD1 (5 bases). This CDR3 contains 16 residues. The V end lost 4 bases, the J end lost 0 bases, and 16 bases lay between the germline ends. Germline values: CDR1 MNHNY, CDR2 SVGAGI (reference sequence). This CDR3 is CASSSPQRQTSYEQYF. CDR3 bases: TGTGCCAGCAGTTCGCCCCAGAGACAGACCTCCTACGAGCAGTACTTC.

There are a few counts of this clonotype. The V gene is TRBV10-3, the J gene TRBJ1-1; no clear D. Germline-derived CDR1 and CDR2 are ENHRY and SYGVKD. The length of the CDR3 is 11 residues. The V and J ends lost 7 bases and 10 bases respectively, with 13 bases between them. The CDR3 is CAITDELVAFF. CDR3 DNA sequence: TGTGCCATCACAGATGAGCTAGTAGCTTTCTTT.

This clonotype occurred a few times. The chain has TRBV5-4 and TRBJ2-7; D is perhaps TRBD1 (8 bases). V was clipped by 4 bases and J by 4 bases, with 15 bases between them. Per the germline V gene, CDR1 is SGHNT and CDR2 is YYREEE (reference sequence). The CDR3 has 14 amino acids. CDR3 nucleotides: TGTGCCAGCAGCAGAGCGGGACAGGCGTACGAGCAGTACTTC. Translation: CASSRAGQAYEQYF.

A few counts support this clonotype. The gene calls are TRBV4-3 and TRBJ1-1; unclear D gene. Deletions cut 0 bases from V and 1 base from J, with 9 bases between. Germline values: CDR1 LGHNA, CDR2 YSLEER. This CDR3 is 15 amino acids long. CDR3 in DNA: TGCGCCAGCAGCCAAGAATGGGAACAGAACACTGAAGCTTTCTTT. Translation gives CASSQEWEQNTEAFF.

This clonotype was detected many times. The chain combines TRBV20-1 with TRBJ2-3; 9 bases fit TRBD2. Germline-derived CDR1 and CDR2 are DFQATT and SNEGSKA (reference sequence). The CDR3 is 14 residues long. The junction had 6 bases not matched to a gene; V was cut back by 5 bases and J by 3 bases. The CDR3 nucleotides are TGCAGTGCTTATAGCGGGAGAAGGACAGATACGCAGTATTTT. This sequence encodes CSAYSGRRTDTQYF.

This clonotype was counted a few times. The chain employs TRBV20-1 and TRBJ2-1, with D tentatively TRBD1 or TRBD2 (5 bases each). The germline CDR1 and CDR2 sequences are DFQATT and SNEGSKA (reference sequence). V was cut by 5 bases and J by 7 bases, with 15 bases left in between. The CDR3 is made up of 13 amino acids. The CDR3 bases are TGCAGTGCTCTTGGGGGTCTAGGAAATGAGCAGTTCTTC. As protein: CSALGGLGNEQFF.

The chain has TRBV6-1 and TRBJ2-7, with TRBD2 identical over 8 bases. V lost 1 base and J lost 6; bases outside the gene matches: 5. From germline, CDR1 is MNHNS and CDR2 SASEGT. The CDR3 has 14 residues. The CDR3 region is CASSEDFLAGEQYF. The CDR3 DNA sequence: TGTGCCAGCAGTGAAGACTTCCTAGCGGGCGAGCAGTACTTC.

A few counts support this clonotype. The chain carries TRBV6-1 and TRBJ1-1; 8 bases map to TRBD1. Losses at the gene ends were 8 bases for V and 3 bases for J; bases not matched to a gene: 5. Germline lookup yields CDR1 MNHNS and CDR2 SASEGT. The CDR3 totals 13 residues. CDR3 DNA sequence: TGTGCCAGCGTCAGACAGGGGCACACTGAAGCTTTCTTT. Encoded protein: CASVRQGHTEAFF.

This clonotype occurred a few times. This chain uses TRBV7-2 with TRBJ2-1; D may be TRBD2 (7 bases). Germline V gene lookup returns CDR1 SGHTA and CDR2 FQGNSA. The CDR3 runs to 13 residues. V lost 5 bases, J lost 9 bases, and 14 bases lay in between. CDR3: CASSVRRGGEQFF. As DNA, the CDR3 is TGTGCCAGCAGCGTACGGAGGGGGGGTGAGCAGTTCTTC. The complete variable domain, with remaining parts taken from reference TRBV7-2 and TRBJ2-1, reads GAGVSQSPSNKVTEKGKDVELRCDPISGHTALYWYRQSLGQGLEFLIYFQGNSAPDKSGLPSDRFSAERTGGSVSTLTIQRTQQEDSAVYLCASSVRRGGEQFFGPGTRLTVL.

This clonotype occurred many times. V usage is TRBV29-1 and J usage is TRBJ2-3, with D hard to call. V dropped 3 bases and J dropped 3 bases, with 13 bases sitting between them. This CDR3 region has 14 residues. CDR1 is SQVTM, CDR2 ANQGSEA, per germline. The CDR3 DNA is TGCAGCGTTGATCCTCAGATCGGAACAGATACGCAGTATTTT. This encodes CSVDPQIGTDTQYF.

This clonotype has a handful of counts. The chain has TRBV5-1 and TRBJ2-7; D not certain. Germline CDR1 and CDR2: SGHRS and YFSETQ. The CDR3 is 15 amino acids. Between the trimmed V and J ends, which lost 3 bases and 2 bases, there was a span of 15 bases. CDR3 DNA sequence: TGCGCCAGCAGCTCGGATCCCCTGGGTGCCTACGAGCAGTACTTC. This encodes CASSSDPLGAYEQYF.

This clonotype occurred a few times. The V call is TRBV7-3, the J call TRBJ2-5; D possibly corresponds to TRBD2 (7 bases). The V gene's germline CDR1 is SGHTA and CDR2 FQGTGA. V was cut by 4 bases and J by 7 bases, with 16 bases left in between. The CDR3 contains 14 residues. The DNA for the CDR3 is TGTGCCAGCAGCTCAATCGGGGGGCAGGGGACCCAGTACTTC. Translation: CASSSIGGQGTQYF.

This clonotype was counted at least ten times. This chain uses TRBV20-1 with TRBJ2-7; 8 positions agree with TRBD1. Per germline, CDR1 DFQATT and CDR2 SNEGSKA (reference sequence). The V gene end was trimmed by 5 bases and the J gene end by 5 bases; junction bases not matched to a gene: 8. The CDR3 extends over 13 amino acids. This CDR3 is CSALPDRGHEQYF. In DNA form, the CDR3 reads TGCAGTGCTCTTCCAGACAGGGGACACGAGCAGTACTTC.

A few counts support this clonotype. The chain joins TRBV5-5 to TRBJ2-6, with D perhaps matching TRBD1 (5 bases). This CDR3 spans 15 amino acids. V was clipped by 5 bases and J by 1 base, with 10 bases between them. CDR1 and CDR2 from the germline V gene are SGHKS and YYEKEE (reference sequence). CDR3 in DNA: TGTGCCAGCAGGCTGGACATGTCTGGGGCCAACGTCCTGACTTTC. It specifies CASRLDMSGANVLTF.

A few counts support this clonotype. V is TRBV12-3 or TRBV12-4 and J is TRBJ2-1; TRBD1 agrees at 7 bases. V lost 2 bases, J lost 2 bases, and 3 bases stayed unmatched. This CDR3 comprises 15 residues. The CDR3 here is CASSLRDRTYNEQFF. The CDR3 DNA reads as TGTGCCAGCAGTTTAAGGGACAGAACCTACAATGAGCAGTTCTTC.

This clonotype was observed a few times. V usage is TRBV4-3 and J usage is TRBJ1-6; maybe TRBD1 (6 bases). Per the germline V gene, CDR1 is LGHNA and CDR2 is YSLEER. V was clipped by 0 bases and J by 9 bases, with 15 bases between them. This CDR3 is 16 amino acids long. The CDR3 DNA sequence: TGCGCCAGCAGCCAAGATATCCAGGGGCGGTCTTCACCCCTCCACTTT. Its protein is CASSQDIQGRSSPLHF.

This clonotype was recorded a few times. A much larger clone sits a single nucleotide away, making a read error possible. This chain links TRBV5-4 with TRBJ2-5; no clear D. Germline V gives CDR1 SGHNT, CDR2 YYREEE (reference sequence). The ends were cut back, 4 bases at V and 5 bases at J, with 6 bases in the middle. This CDR3 comprises 11 residues. This CDR3 is CASSPVETQYF. CDR3 sequence (DNA): TGTGCCAGCAGCCCGGTGGAGACCCAGTACTTC.

This CDR3 reads CASSQNTGDYGYTF. Here the CDR3 DNA reads TGCGCCAGCAGCCAAAATACAGGGGACTATGGCTACACCTTC. V and J are TRBV4-1 and TRBJ1-2; 7 bases line up with TRBD1. There are 14 residues in the CDR3. After removal of 2 bases from V and 3 bases from J, the junction contained 3 bases not matched to a gene. Germline V gene data show CDR1 as MGHRA and CDR2 as YSYEKL.

The chain couples TRBV10-2 to TRBJ2-4, with a weak D call TRBD2 (5 bases). The CDR3 spans 13 residues. Germline V gene lookup returns CDR1 WSHSY and CDR2 SAAADI. V lost 2 bases to trimming and J lost 4 bases, with 6 bases between them. The CDR3 sequence is CASSEGLKNIQYF. The CDR3 DNA is TGCGCCAGCAGTGAGGGACTTAAAAACATTCAGTACTTC.

The rearrangement uses TRBV24-1 and TRBJ1-1; D is unclear. Between the trimmed V and J ends, which lost 7 bases and 1 base, there was a span of 12 bases. The CDR3 runs 14 residues. Looked up from germline, CDR1 is KGHDR and CDR2 is SFDVKD. The CDR3 DNA is TGTGCCACCAGAGGTCTGGGAGGGAACACTGAAGCTTTCTTT. This gives the protein CATRGLGGNTEAFF.

V and J are TRBV10-3 and TRBJ2-5; D uncertain. The CDR3 consists of 13 residues. CDR1 is ENHRY, CDR2 SYGVKD, per germline. V shed 5 bases and J shed 5 bases, with 12 bases lying between them. CDR3 in DNA: TGTGCCATCAGTTCCTTTATAATGGAGACCCAGTACTTC. Protein: CAISSFIMETQYF.

The chain employs TRBV20-1 and TRBJ2-5, with D tentatively TRBD2 (7 bases). Trimming left V 8 bases short and J 4 bases short, with 20 bases between. Germline V gives CDR1 DFQATT, CDR2 SNEGSKA (reference sequence). The CDR3 is 14 amino acids. The CDR3 here is CSPRLVAGAETQYF. The CDR3 DNA reads as TGCAGTCCCAGACTGGTGGCGGGGGCAGAGACCCAGTACTTC.

V is TRBV30 and J is TRBJ2-5, with D maybe TRBD1 (7 bases). This CDR3 contains 13 residues. Trimming stripped 3 bases from V and 5 bases from J, with 13 bases between. Germline V gene data show CDR1 as GTSNPN and CDR2 as SVGIG (reference sequence). CDR3 in amino acids: CAWSQGGGETQYF. The CDR3 DNA reads TGTGCCTGGAGCCAGGGGGGAGGTGAGACCCAGTACTTC.

The rearrangement links TRBV30 to TRBJ2-1, with TRBD1 as a possible D gene (5 bases). The CDR3 consists of 13 residues. V shed 4 bases and J shed 2 bases, with 9 bases lying between them. Germline assignment: CDR1 GTSNPN and CDR2 SVGIG (reference sequence). CDR3 bases: TGTGCCTGGAAAGGGGAAACCTACAATGAGCAGTTCTTC. Encoded protein: CAWKGETYNEQFF.

This clonotype was counted at least ten times. This chain uses TRBV7-2 with TRBJ1-4, with D unclear. Germline CDR1 is SGHTA and CDR2 is FQGNSA. The CDR3 runs to 14 residues. V was trimmed by 5 bases and J by 8 bases, leaving 15 bases between them. The CDR3 bases are TGTGCCAGCAGCCATCAGAGTGAAAACGAAAAACTGTTTTTT. This translates into CASSHQSENEKLFF.

The gene calls are TRBV10-3 and TRBJ2-1; 8 bases fit TRBD1. Per germline, CDR1 ENHRY and CDR2 SYGVKD. The CDR3 contains 13 residues. The V and J ends lost 8 bases and 10 bases, in that order; junction bases with no gene match: 10. The CDR3 sequence: CAIGGQVGREQFF. In DNA form, the CDR3 reads TGTGCCATCGGGGGACAGGTAGGGCGGGAGCAGTTCTTC.